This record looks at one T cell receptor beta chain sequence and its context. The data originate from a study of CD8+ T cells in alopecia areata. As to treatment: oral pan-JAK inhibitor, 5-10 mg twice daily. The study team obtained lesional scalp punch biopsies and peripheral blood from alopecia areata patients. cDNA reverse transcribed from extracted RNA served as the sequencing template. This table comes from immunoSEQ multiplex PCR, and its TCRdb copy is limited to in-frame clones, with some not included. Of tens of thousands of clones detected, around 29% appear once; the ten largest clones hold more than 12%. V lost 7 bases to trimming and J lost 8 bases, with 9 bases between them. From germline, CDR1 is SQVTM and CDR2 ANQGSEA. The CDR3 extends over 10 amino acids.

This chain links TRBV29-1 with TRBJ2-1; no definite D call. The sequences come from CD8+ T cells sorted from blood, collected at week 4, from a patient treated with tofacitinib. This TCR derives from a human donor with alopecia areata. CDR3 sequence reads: CSARWDEQFF. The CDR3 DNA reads TGCAGCGCCCGTTGGGATGAGCAGTTCTTC.